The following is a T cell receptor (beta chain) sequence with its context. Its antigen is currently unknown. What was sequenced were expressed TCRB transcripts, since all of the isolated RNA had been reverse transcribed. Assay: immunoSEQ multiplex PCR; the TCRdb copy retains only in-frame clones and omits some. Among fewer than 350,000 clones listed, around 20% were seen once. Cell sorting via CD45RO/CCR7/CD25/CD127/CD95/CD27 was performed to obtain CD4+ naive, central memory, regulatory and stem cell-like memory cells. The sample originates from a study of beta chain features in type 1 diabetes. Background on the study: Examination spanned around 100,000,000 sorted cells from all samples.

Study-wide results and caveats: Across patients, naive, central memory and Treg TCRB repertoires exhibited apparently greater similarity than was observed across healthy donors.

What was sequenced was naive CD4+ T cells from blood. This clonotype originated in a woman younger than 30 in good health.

The chain's CDR3 is CASRSLSSYNEQFF. The CDR3 nucleotides read TGCGCCAGCAGATCCCTGAGCTCCTACAATGAGCAGTTCTTC. The J gene is TRBJ2-1, the V gene TRBV5-1, with D uncertain. Germline CDR1 and CDR2: SGHRS and YFSETQ. This CDR3 is 14 amino acids long. V lost 5 bases, J lost 0 bases, and 9 bases lay in between.